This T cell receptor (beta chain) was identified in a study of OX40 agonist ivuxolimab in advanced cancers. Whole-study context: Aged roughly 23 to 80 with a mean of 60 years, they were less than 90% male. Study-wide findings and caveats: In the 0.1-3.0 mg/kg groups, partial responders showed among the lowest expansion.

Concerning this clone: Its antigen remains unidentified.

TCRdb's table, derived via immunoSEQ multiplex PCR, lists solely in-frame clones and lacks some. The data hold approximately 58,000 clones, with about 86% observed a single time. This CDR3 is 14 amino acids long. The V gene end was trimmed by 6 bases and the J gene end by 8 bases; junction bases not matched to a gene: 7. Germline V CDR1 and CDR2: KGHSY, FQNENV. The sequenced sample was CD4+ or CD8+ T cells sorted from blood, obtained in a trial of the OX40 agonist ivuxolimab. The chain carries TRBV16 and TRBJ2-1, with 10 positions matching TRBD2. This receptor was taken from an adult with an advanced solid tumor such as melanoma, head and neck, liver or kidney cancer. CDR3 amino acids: CASSASGSTDEQFF. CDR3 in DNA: TGTGCCAGCAGTGCTAGCGGGAGTACAGATGAGCAGTTCTTC. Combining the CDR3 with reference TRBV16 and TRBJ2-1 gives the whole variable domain GEEVAQTPKHLVRGEGQKAKLYCAPIKGHSYVFWYQQVLKNEFKFLISFQNENVFDETGMPKERFSAKCLPNSPCSLEIQATKLEDSAVYFCASSASGSTDEQFFGPGTRLTVL.